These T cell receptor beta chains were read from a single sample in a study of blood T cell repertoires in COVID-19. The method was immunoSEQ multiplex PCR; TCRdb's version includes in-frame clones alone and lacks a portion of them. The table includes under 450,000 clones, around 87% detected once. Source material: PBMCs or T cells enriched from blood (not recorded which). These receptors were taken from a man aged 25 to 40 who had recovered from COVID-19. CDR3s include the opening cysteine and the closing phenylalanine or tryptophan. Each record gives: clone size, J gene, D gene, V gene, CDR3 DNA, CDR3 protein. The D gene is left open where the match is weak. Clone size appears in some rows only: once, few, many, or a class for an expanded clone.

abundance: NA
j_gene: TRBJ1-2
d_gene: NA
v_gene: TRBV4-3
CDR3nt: TGCGCCAGCAGCCAAGTGGGGGACTTTGGCTACACCTTC
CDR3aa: CASSQVGDFGYTF

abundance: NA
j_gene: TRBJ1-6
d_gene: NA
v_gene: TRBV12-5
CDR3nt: TGTGCTAGTGCCGAGAGAACCTATAATTCACCCCTCCACTTT
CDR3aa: CASAERTYNSPLHF

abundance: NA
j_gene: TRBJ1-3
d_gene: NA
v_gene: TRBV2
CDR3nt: TGTGCCAGCAGCCCCGGGGTTTCTGGAAACACCATATATTTT
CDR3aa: CASSPGVSGNTIYF

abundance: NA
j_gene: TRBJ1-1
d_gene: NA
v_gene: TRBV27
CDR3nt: TGTGCCAGCAGTCCCGCATGGGCAGGGGTCACTGAAGCTTTCTTT
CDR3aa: CASSPAWAGVTEAFF

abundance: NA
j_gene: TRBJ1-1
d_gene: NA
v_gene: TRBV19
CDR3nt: TGTGCCAGTAGTAATGCAGGGGAAGCTTTCTTT
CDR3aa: CASSNAGEAFF

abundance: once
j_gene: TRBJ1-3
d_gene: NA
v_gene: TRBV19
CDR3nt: TGTGCCAGTAGTTCTACAGCTGGAAACACCATATATTTT
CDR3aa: CASSSTAGNTIYF

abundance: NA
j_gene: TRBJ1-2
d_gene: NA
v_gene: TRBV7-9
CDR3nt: TGTGCCAGCAGCCTCGACAGTGATGGCTACACCTTC
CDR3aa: CASSLDSDGYTF

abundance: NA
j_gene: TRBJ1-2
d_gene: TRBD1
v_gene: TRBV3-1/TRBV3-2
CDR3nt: TGTGCCAGCAGCCGGGGACAGGGCTGGAACGGCTACACCTTC
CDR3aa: CASSRGQGWNGYTF

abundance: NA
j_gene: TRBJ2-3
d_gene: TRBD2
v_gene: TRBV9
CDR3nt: TGTGCCAGCAGCCCACGAGCGCGGGGGGGACCCTCAGATACGCAGTATTTT
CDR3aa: CASSPRARGGPSDTQYF

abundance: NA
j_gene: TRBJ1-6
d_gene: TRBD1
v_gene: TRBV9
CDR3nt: TGTGCCAGCGGGGGACAGCCGGCTTCACCCCTCCACTTT
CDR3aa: CASGGQPASPLHF

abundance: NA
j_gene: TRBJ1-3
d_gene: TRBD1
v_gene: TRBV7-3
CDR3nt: TGTGCCAGCAGCCGGACAGGGGGCGATGGAAACACCATATATTTT
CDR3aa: CASSRTGGDGNTIYF

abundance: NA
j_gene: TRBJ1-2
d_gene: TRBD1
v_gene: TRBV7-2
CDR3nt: TGTGCCAGCAGCTTAGGACGGGACAGGGGTGGCTATGGCTACACCTTC
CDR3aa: CASSLGRDRGGYGYTF

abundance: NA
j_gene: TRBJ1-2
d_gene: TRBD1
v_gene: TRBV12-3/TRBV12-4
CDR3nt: TGTGCCAGCAGGAGAACAGGGGGAGGCTACACCTTC
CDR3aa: CASRRTGGGYTF

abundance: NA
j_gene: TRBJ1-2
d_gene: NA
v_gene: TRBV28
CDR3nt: TGTGCCAGCAGTGTAGGGGTAGGCGGCTACACCTTC
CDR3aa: CASSVGVGGYTF

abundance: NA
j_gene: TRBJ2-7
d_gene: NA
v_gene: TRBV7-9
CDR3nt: TGTGCCAGCAGCCCCAGTGTCGGCCGGGGATTAAATGCCTACGAGCAGTACTTC
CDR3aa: CASSPSVGRGLNAYEQYF

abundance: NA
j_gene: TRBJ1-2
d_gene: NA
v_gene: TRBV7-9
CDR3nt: TGTGCCAGCAGCTTAACCAGGGACTACACCTTC
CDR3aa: CASSLTRDYTF

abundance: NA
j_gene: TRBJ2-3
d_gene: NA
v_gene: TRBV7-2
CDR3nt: TGTGCCAGCAGCAGGACATCCCAGACAGATACGCAGTATTTT
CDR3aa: CASSRTSQTDTQYF

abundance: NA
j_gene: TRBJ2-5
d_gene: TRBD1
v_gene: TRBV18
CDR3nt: TGTGCCAGCTCAACGATCGGACAGGGGACCCAAGAGACCCAGTACTTC
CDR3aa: CASSTIGQGTQETQYF

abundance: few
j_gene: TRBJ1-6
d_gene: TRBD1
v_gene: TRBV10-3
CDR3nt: TGTGCCATCAGCGGTGGACAGGTGGGGTCACCCCTCCACTTT
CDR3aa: CAISGGQVGSPLHF

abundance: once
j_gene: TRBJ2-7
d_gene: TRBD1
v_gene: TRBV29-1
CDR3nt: TGCAGCGTGGACAGGGGGGCGGACGAGCAGTACTTC
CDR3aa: CSVDRGADEQYF

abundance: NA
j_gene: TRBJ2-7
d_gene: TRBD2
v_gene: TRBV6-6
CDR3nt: TGTGCCACTACGGGGGGTGGAGCCGCCCGCTACGAGCAGTACTTC
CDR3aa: CATTGGGAARYEQYF

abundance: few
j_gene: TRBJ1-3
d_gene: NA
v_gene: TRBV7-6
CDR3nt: TGTGCCAGCAGCTTAAATCCCAACTCTGGAAACACCATATATTTT
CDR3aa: CASSLNPNSGNTIYF

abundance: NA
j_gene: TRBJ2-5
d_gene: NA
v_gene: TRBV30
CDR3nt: TGTGCCTGGAGTCTGGGCCTACAAGAGACCCAGTACTTC
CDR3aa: CAWSLGLQETQYF

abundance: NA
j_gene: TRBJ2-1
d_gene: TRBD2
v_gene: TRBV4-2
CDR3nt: TGTGCCAGCAGCCAAGGGGCGGGAGGGGTCTACAATGAGCAGTTCTTC
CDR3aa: CASSQGAGGVYNEQFF

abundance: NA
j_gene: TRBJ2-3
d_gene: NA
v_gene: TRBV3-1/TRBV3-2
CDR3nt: TGTGCCAGCAGCCAGATCATAGCGGATACGCAGTATTTT
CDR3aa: CASSQIIADTQYF

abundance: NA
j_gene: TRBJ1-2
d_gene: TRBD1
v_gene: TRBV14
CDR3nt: TGTGCCAGCAGCCGGGACAGGAACTATGGCTACACCTTC
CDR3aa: CASSRDRNYGYTF

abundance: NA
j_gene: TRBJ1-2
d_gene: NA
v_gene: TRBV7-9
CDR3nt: TGTGCCAGCAGCTTAGCGGCGGGAGCCCACTATGGCTACACCTTC
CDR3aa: CASSLAAGAHYGYTF

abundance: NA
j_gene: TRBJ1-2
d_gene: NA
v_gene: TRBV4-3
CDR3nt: TGCGCCAGCAGCCAAGCTTATTCGGGGAACTATGGCTACACCTTC
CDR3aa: CASSQAYSGNYGYTF

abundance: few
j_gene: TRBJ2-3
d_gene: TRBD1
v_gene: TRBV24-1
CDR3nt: TGTGCCACCTCCCGACAGGGAACAGATACGCAGTATTTT
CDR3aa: CATSRQGTDTQYF

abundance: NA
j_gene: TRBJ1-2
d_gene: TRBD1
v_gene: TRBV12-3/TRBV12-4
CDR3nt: TGTGCCAGCAGTTTACAGGGGGACTATGGCTACACCTTC
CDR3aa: CASSLQGDYGYTF

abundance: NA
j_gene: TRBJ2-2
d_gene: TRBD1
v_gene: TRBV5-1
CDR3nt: TGCGCCAGCAGCTTGGGACAGGGGGCGAACACCGGGGAGCTGTTTTTT
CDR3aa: CASSLGQGANTGELFF

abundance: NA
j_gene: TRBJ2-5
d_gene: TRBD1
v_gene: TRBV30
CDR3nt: TGTGCCTGGAGGGACTTGACAGGGGGCCCGGAGACCCAGTACTTC
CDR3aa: CAWRDLTGGPETQYF

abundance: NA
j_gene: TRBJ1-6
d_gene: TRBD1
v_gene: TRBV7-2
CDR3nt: TGTGCCAGCAGCTTAGCAGGACAGGCGCCCCTCCACTTT
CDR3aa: CASSLAGQAPLHF

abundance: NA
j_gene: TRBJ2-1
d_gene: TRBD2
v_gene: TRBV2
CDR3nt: TGTGCCAGCAAGGGACTAGCGGGGGCCTCCTACAATGAGCAGTTCTTC
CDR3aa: CASKGLAGASYNEQFF

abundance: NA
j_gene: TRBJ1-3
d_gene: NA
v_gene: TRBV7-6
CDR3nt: TGTGCCAGCAGCTTGGGAGCGGGTCTCTCTGGAAACACCATATATTTT
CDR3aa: CASSLGAGLSGNTIYF

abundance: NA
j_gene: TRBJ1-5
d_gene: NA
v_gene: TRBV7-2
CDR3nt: TGTGCCAGCAGCTTACATCGGGAGGGGTCCCAGCATTTT
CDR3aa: CASSLHREGSQHF

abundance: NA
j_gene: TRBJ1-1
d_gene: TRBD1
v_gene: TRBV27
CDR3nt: TGTGCCAGCAGTTTTCAGGGGGCTTCGACTGAAGCTTTCTTT
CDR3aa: CASSFQGASTEAFF

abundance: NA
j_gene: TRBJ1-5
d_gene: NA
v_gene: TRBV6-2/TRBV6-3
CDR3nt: TGTGCCAGCAGTCTGGATGGGAAGGGGCACCATCAGCCCCAGCATTTT
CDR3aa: CASSLDGKGHHQPQHF

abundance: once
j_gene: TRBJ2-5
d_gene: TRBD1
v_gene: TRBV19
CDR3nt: TGTGCCAGCCGGGGACAGAAAGAGACCCAGTACTTC
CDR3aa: CASRGQKETQYF

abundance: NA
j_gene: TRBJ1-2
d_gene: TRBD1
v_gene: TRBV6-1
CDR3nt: TGTGCCAGCAGTGAGATGACAGGGTATGGCTACACCTTC
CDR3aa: CASSEMTGYGYTF

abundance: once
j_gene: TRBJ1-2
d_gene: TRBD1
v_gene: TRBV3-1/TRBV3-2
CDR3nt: TGTGCCAGCAGCTCCCGGACAGGGAGGTTCCGTCCCGGCTACACCTTC
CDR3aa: CASSSRTGRFRPGYTF

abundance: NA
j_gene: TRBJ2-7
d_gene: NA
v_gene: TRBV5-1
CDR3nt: TGCGCCAGCAGGTTCACAGCCGGGGGATCCTACGAGCAGTACTTC
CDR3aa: CASRFTAGGSYEQYF

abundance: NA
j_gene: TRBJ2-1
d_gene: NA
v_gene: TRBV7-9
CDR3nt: TGTGCCAGCAGTCCACTGACCGACAGCCCCCAATCCTACAATGAGCAGTTCTTC
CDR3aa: CASSPLTDSPQSYNEQFF

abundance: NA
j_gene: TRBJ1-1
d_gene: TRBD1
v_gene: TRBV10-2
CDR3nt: TGCGCCAGCAGTGAGGGACAGGGGGCACGTACTGAAGCTTTCTTT
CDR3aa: CASSEGQGARTEAFF

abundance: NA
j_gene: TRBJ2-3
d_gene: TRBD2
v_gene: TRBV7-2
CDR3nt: TGTGCCAGCAGCTCTCGTTTAGCGGGGGCAGATACGCAGTATTTT
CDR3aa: CASSSRLAGADTQYF

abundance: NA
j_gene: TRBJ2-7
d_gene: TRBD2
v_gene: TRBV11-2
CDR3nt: TGTGCCAGCAGCCTTCGGGGGGGGCAGCCCTACGAGCAGTACTTC
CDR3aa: CASSLRGGQPYEQYF

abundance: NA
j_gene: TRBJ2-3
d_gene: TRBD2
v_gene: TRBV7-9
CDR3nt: TGTGCCAGCAGCATAATAGCGGGGGTGAAAGATACGCAGTATTTT
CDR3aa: CASSIIAGVKDTQYF

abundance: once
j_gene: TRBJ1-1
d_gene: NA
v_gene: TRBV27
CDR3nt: TGTGCCAGCAGTCTAAATGGACTTAACACTGAAGCTTTCTTT
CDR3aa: CASSLNGLNTEAFF

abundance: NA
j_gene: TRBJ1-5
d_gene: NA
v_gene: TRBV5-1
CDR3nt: TGCGCCAGCAGCACAGGACAGCCCAATCAGCCCCAGCATTTT
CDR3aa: CASSTGQPNQPQHF

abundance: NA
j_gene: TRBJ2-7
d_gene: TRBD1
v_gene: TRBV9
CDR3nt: TGTGCCAGCAGCGTGGGGACAGGGTTGGCCTACGAGCAGTACTTC
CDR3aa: CASSVGTGLAYEQYF

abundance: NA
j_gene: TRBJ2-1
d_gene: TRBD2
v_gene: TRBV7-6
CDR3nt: TGTGCCAGCAGCTCCTCGGGGGGGGGAACATACAATGAGCAGTTCTTC
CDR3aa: CASSSSGGGTYNEQFF

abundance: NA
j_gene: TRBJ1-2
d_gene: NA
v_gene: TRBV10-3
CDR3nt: TGTGCCACAGGGGAACCGACTAACTATGGCTACACCTTC
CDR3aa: CATGEPTNYGYTF

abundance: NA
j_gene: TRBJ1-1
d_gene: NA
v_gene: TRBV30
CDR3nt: TGTGCCTGGAGTGTATTTGCGGGAAACACTGAAGCTTTCTTT
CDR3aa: CAWSVFAGNTEAFF

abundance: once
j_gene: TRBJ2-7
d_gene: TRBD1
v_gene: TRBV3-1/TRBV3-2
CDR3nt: TGTGCCAGCAGCCTCCCGGGACAGGGGTACTACGAGCAGTACTTC
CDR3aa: CASSLPGQGYYEQYF

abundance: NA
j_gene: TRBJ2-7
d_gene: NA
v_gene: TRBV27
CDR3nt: TGTGCCAGCAGACAGGGCCACTACGAGCAGTACTTC
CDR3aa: CASRQGHYEQYF